This T cell receptor (beta chain) was retrieved from a study of T cell responses to AZD1222 COVID-19 vaccine. CDR1 is SGHRS, CDR2 YFSETQ, per germline. The CDR3 covers 13 residues. Trimming removed 1 base at V and 4 bases at J, with 6 bases between. The assay was immunoSEQ multiplex PCR, and TCRdb's table has in-frame clones only and misses some. The data show approximately 110,000 clones, roughly 91% seen once. This TCR derives from an adult in good health. This sample comprised peripheral blood, obtained on day 0 of AZD1222 vaccination. The chain employs TRBV5-1 and TRBJ2-1; the D is unclear. The CDR3 here is CASSLTGYNEQFF. Here the CDR3 DNA reads TGCGCCAGCAGCTTGACCGGATACAATGAGCAGTTCTTC.